The clone carrying this T cell receptor (beta chain) occurred many times. The data belong to a study of naive and memory T cell subsets. Two oligonucleotides, mixed equimolar, formed the beta constant-region primer covering TRBC1 and TRBC2. In TCRdb, the UMI-ligation and nested PCR reads were re-called with MiXCR into one record per CDR3 protein. The sample contains 25,000 to 30,000 distinct CDR3 sequences, about 11% of which appear only once. The CDR3 has 13 residues. Germline trimming cut 4 bases from V and 4 bases from J; bases unmatched to any gene: 3. CDR1 and CDR2 from the germline V gene are SNHLY and FYNNEI.

This clonotype was sampled from a human donor in good health. Sequenced: effector memory CD4+ T cells from blood. Described subset: effector memory, CD45RA- CD27-. The V and J genes are TRBV2 and TRBJ2-7, with 8 bases fitting TRBD1. The CDR3, as DNA: TGTGCCAGCAGTGCACGACAGGGGTACGAGCAGTACTTC. It translates to CASSARQGYEQYF.